This TCR beta chain stems from a study of cytomegalovirus exposure and HLA in healthy donors. Study-wide results and limits: Trimming of TCR beta V- and J-genes showed a link, identified in a later analysis, to a missense DCLRE1C variant.

Primers included in the PCR were 60 Vbeta and 13 Jbeta primers. Generated by immunoSEQ multiplex PCR, the TCRdb table keeps only in-frame clones and is missing some. Of some 160,000 clones listed, around a tenth were seen once; the top ten hold about 2%. As to this clone: Its antigen is currently unknown.

Germline V gene lookup returns CDR1 SEHNR and CDR2 FQNEAQ (reference sequence). V lost 2 bases to trimming and J lost 1 base, with 5 bases between them. This CDR3 has 13 amino acids. The chain uses TRBV7-9 and TRBJ1-1; no firm D call. The sequenced sample was PBMCs. The TCR comes from a male donor in good health and CMV-seronegative. CDR3: CASSLNWNTEAFF. CDR3 nucleotide sequence: TGTGCCAGCAGCTTAAACTGGAACACTGAAGCTTTCTTT.